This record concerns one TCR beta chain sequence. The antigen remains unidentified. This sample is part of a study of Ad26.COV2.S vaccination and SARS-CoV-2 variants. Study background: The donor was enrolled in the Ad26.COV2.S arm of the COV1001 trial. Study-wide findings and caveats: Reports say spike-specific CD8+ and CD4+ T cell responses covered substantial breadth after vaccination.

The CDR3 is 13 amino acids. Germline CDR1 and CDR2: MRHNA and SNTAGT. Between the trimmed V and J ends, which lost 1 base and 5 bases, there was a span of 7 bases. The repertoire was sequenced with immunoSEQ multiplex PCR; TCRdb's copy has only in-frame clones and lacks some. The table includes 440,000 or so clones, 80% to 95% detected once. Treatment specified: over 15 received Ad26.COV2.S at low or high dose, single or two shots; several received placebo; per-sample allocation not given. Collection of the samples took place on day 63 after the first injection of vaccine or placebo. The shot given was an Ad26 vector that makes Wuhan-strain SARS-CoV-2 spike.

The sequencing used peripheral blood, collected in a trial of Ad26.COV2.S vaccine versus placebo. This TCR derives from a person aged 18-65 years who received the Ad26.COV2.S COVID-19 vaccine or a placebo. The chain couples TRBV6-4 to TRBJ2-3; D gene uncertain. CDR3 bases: TGTGCCAGCAGTGACTTGAAGGAAGATACGCAGTATTTT. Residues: CASSDLKEDTQYF.